These 7 T cell receptor beta chains share one sample of origin, sequenced in a study of T cell responses to AZD1222 COVID-19 vaccine. Using immunoSEQ multiplex PCR, the repertoire was profiled, and TCRdb retains in-frame clones only, with some absent. Here the sample spans about 220,000 clones, about 93% being singletons. The sample was peripheral blood, taken on day 0 of MenACWY control vaccination. These receptor sequences come from an adult in good health.

DNA for the CDR3: TGTGCCAGCAGCTTAGGTCCCAACATGAACACCGGGGAGCTGTTTTTT. It codes for CASSLGPNMNTGELFF. The rearrangement uses TRBV7-7 and TRBJ2-2, with D unresolved. Trimming shortened V by 1 base and J by 1 base, and 10 bases separated the two germline ends. In germline, CDR1 is SSHAT, CDR2 FNYEAQ (reference sequence). The CDR3 loop spans 16 amino acids.

The chain links TRBV7-9 to TRBJ2-7; weak D call: TRBD2 (6 bases). The CDR3 is 14 amino acids. Looked up from germline, CDR1 is SEHNR and CDR2 is FQNEAQ (reference sequence). Deletions cut 1 base from V and 1 base from J, with 8 bases between. The CDR3 DNA follows: TGTGCCAGCAGCTTAGGGGCGGGATCCTACGAGCAGTACTTC. This translates into CASSLGAGSYEQYF.

V gene TRBV5-5 combines with J gene TRBJ1-2; 10 bases are shared with TRBD1. CDR1 and CDR2 (germline): SGHKS, YYEKEE (reference sequence). J lost 5 bases, V lost 4 bases, and 8 bases had no gene match. The CDR3 covers 15 residues. The CDR3 is CASSQEDRGSYGYTF. The CDR3 DNA sequence: TGTGCCAGCAGCCAAGAGGACAGGGGGTCTTATGGCTACACCTTC.

The rearrangement joins TRBV9 to TRBJ1-2; D is possibly TRBD1 (5 bases). Trimming left V 4 bases short and J 3 bases short, with 22 bases between. The CDR3 is 17 residues long. From germline, CDR1 is SGDLS and CDR2 YYNGEE. DNA of the CDR3: TGTGCCAGCAGCCCCCTTGAGGGCGGGGCCTTGGACTATGGCTACACCTTC. Encoded protein: CASSPLEGGALDYGYTF.

This clone occurred once. The chain couples TRBV5-1 to TRBJ2-1; 14 bases line up with TRBD2. The CDR3 covers 16 residues. Trimming removed 4 bases from V and 8 bases from J; junction bases left unmatched: 8. Germline V lookup: CDR1 SGHRS, CDR2 YFSETQ. CDR3 sequence reads: CASSELTSGGGHEQFF. CDR3 sequence (DNA): TGCGCCAGCAGCGAGCTGACTAGCGGGGGGGGGCATGAGCAGTTCTTC.

The genes are TRBV11-2 and TRBJ1-2; no reliable D call. Germline V lookup: CDR1 SGHAT, CDR2 FQNNGV. CDR3 length: 15 residues. Trimming removed 0 bases at V and 4 bases at J, with 12 bases between. The CDR3 coding sequence is TGTGCCAGCAGCTTAGAGACCTATCCCCGCTATGGCTACACCTTC. Protein sequence: CASSLETYPRYGYTF. The complete variable domain, with remaining parts taken from reference TRBV11-2 and TRBJ1-2, reads EAGVAQSPRYKIIEKRQSVAFWCNPISGHATLYWYQQILGQGPKLLIQFQNNGVVDDSQLPKDRFSAERLKGVDSTLKIQPAKLEDSAVYLCASSLETYPRYGYTFGSGTRLTVV.

This chain joins TRBV3-1 (or the pseudogene TRBV3-2) and TRBJ2-5; D is undetermined. Trimming pared 4 bases from V and 0 bases from J, leaving 6 bases between. This CDR3 spans 13 amino acids. In germline, CDR1 is LGHDT, CDR2 YNNKEL (reference sequence). Here the CDR3 reads CASSPLYQETQYF. CDR3 nucleotide sequence: TGTGCCAGCAGCCCTCTGTACCAAGAGACCCAGTACTTC.